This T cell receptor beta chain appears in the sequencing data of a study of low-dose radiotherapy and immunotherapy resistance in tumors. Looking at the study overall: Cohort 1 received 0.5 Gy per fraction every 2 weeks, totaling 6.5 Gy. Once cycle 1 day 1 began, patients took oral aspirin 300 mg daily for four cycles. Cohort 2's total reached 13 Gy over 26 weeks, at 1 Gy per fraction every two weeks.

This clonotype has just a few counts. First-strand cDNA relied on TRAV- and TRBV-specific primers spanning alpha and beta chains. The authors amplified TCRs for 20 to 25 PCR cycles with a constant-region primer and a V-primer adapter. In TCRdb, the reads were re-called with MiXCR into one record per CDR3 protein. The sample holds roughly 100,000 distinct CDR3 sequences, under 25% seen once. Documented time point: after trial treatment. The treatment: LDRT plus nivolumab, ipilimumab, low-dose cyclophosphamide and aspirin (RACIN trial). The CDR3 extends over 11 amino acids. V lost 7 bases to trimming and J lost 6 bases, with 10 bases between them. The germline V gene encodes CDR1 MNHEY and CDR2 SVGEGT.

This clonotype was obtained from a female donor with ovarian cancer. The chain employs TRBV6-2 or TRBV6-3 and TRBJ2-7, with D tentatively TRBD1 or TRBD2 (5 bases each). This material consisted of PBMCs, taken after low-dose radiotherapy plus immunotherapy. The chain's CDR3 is CASIRGAEQYF. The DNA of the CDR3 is TGTGCCAGCATCCGAGGGGCCGAGCAGTACTTC.